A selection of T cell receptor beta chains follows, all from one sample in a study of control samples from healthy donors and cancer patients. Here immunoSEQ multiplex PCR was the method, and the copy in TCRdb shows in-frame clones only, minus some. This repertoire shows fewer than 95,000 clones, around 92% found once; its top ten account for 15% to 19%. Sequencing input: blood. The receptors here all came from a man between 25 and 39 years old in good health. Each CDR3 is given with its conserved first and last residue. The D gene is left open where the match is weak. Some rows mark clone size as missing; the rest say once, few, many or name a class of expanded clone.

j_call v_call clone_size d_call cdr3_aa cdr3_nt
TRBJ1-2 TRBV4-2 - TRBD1 CASRQAPGTGVYGYTF TGTGCCAGCAGACAAGCACCCGGGACAGGGGTCTATGGCTACACCTTC
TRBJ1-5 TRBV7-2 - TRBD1 CASSLDRGFPQPQHF TGTGCCAGCAGCTTAGACAGGGGTTTCCCTCAGCCCCAGCATTTT
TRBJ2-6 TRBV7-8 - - CASSLKVGSGANVLTF TGTGCCAGCAGCTTAAAGGTGGGCTCTGGGGCCAACGTCCTGACTTTC
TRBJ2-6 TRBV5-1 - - CASSLDAGANVLTF TGCGCCAGCAGCTTGGACGCTGGGGCCAACGTCCTGACTTTC
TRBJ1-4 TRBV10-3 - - CAISEFRVGEKLFF TGTGCCATCAGTGAGTTCAGGGTAGGAGAAAAACTGTTTTTT
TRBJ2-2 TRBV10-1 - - CASSEFQGRFEELFF TGCGCCAGCAGTGAGTTCCAGGGAAGATTTGAGGAGCTGTTTTTT
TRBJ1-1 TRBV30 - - CAWSYAGLSTEAFF TGTGCCTGGAGTTATGCAGGGCTGAGCACTGAAGCTTTCTTT
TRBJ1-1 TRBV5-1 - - CASSLNGVTEAFF TGCGCCAGCAGCTTGAACGGGGTTACTGAAGCTTTCTTT
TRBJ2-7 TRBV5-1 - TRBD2 CASSLLTSGGARSHEQYF TGCGCCAGCAGCTTGTTAACTAGCGGGGGGGCCCGAAGCCACGAGCAGTACTTC
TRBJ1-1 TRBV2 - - CASSGSLVTEAFF TGTGCCAGCAGTGGGAGTCTGGTCACTGAAGCTTTCTTT
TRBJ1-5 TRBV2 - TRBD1 CASSVTRGGNQPQHF TGTGCCAGCAGTGTGACCAGGGGGGGCAATCAGCCCCAGCATTTT
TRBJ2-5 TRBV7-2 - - CASSLRQLQETQYF TGTGCCAGCAGCTTAAGACAGCTCCAAGAGACCCAGTACTTC
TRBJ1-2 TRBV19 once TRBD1 CASSTAGQGGVYGYTF TGTGCCAGTAGTACCGCCGGACAGGGTGGGGTCTATGGCTACACCTTC
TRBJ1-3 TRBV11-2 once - CASSERDTIYF TGTGCCAGCAGCGAGAGGGACACCATATATTTT
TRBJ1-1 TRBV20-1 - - CSAFTHEAFF TGCAGTGCTTTTACACATGAAGCTTTCTTT
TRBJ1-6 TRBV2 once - CASTYPAGGARNSPLHF TGTGCCAGCACCTACCCCGCGGGGGGGGCGCGGAATTCACCCCTCCACTTT
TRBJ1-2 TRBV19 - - CASRENRENYGYTF TGTGCCAGTAGAGAGAACAGGGAGAACTATGGCTACACCTTC
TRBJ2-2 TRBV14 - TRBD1 CASSRLPGQGAFTGELFF TGTGCCAGCAGCCGACTTCCGGGACAGGGGGCCTTCACCGGGGAGCTGTTTTTT
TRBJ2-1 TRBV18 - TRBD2 CASSSGDLGEQFF TGTGCCAGCTCGAGCGGGGACCTCGGGGAGCAGTTCTTC
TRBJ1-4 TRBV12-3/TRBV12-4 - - CASSEGGSLFF TGTGCCAGCAGTGAAGGGGGGTCACTGTTTTTT
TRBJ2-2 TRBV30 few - CAWSVSDRNTGELFF TGTGCCTGGAGTGTCTCGGACAGGAACACCGGGGAGCTGTTTTTT